Listed here is a single T cell receptor (beta chain). These data come from a study of CXCR3-negative and CXCR3-positive naive CD8 T cells. UMI-tagged TRB cDNA libraries were built via 5' RACE. TCRdb reanalyzed the 5' RACE reads and collapses them to one entry per CDR3 protein, without DNA. The sample has roughly 48,000 distinct CDR3 sequences. This CDR3 contains 17 residues. The germline V gene encodes CDR1 KGHSY and CDR2 FQNENV. The sequencing sample was made of memory CD8+ T cells from blood. The rearrangement links TRBV16 to TRBJ1-5. The sequence was obtained from a human donor in good health. Some clones in this sample may be carry-over from other donors' samples. The chain's CDR3 is CASSQSVAAVALEPQHF.